A single T cell receptor beta chain is shown here with its context. Antigen specificity is unknown. Staff drew an approximately 2.6 ml blood sample from each donor. Whole-blood total RNA was extracted without T cell sorting. This record comes from a study of monozygotic twins with inflammatory bowel disease. Study results and caveats: Researchers were unable to tell different T cell subtypes apart.

Total RNA amounting to approximately 3,300 ng went into each TCR library. TCRdb reprocessed the 5' RACE reads and stores each CDR3 protein as one record, lacking DNA. In total, the table holds approximately 300,000 distinct CDR3 sequences. Germline values: CDR1 SEHNR, CDR2 FQNEAQ (reference sequence). There are 17 residues in the CDR3. Sequenced input: blood. The receptor was derived from a human donor with ulcerative colitis or Crohn's disease, or a healthy co-twin of an affected twin (not recorded which). The rearrangement uses TRBV7-9 and TRBJ2-3; no DNA is available, so the TRBD2 call from TCRdb remains unchecked. The CDR3 is CASCSGGALPHTDTQYF.